Below, 26 T cell receptor beta chains from the same sample are listed, as sequenced in a study of OX40 agonist ivuxolimab in advanced cancers. TCRdb's table, derived via immunoSEQ multiplex PCR, lists solely in-frame clones and lacks some. The sample consists of around 82,000 clones, 88% of them appearing once. Sequences were derived from CD4+ or CD8+ T cells sorted from blood, sampled in a trial of the OX40 agonist ivuxolimab. The receptors originated from an adult with an advanced solid tumor such as melanoma, head and neck, liver or kidney cancer.

The chain joins TRBV7-3 to TRBJ2-7, with D maybe TRBD2 (5 bases). The CDR3 consists of 15 residues. V lost 2 bases, J lost 6 bases, and 17 bases lay in between. Looked up from germline, CDR1 is SGHTA and CDR2 is FQGTGA. In DNA form, the CDR3 reads TGTGCCAGCAGCTTATCCCCGGTTCCACGGGGCGAGCAGTACTTC. This encodes CASSLSPVPRGEQYF.

The chain links TRBV4-3 to TRBJ1-4; D gene ambiguous. V was shortened by 0 bases and J by 0 bases, with 11 bases between the two germline ends. Germline V CDR1 and CDR2: LGHNA, YSLEER. The CDR3 loop spans 17 amino acids. The CDR3 sequence is CASSQDGRVATNEKLFF. The CDR3 DNA is TGCGCCAGCAGCCAAGATGGTAGGGTTGCAACTAATGAAAAACTGTTTTTT.

The chain uses TRBV5-8 and TRBJ2-5; perhaps TRBD1 as D (6 bases). The V end lost 1 base, the J end lost 5 bases, and 12 bases lay between the germline ends. From germline, CDR1 is SGHTS and CDR2 YDEGEE. This CDR3 region has 14 residues. The CDR3 DNA reads as TGTGCCAGCAGCTTGCGACAGGCTTTTGAGACCCAGTACTTC. Its protein is CASSLRQAFETQYF.

The chain has TRBV7-8 and TRBJ2-1; D is perhaps TRBD2 (6 bases). The CDR3 spans 19 residues. With 6 bases removed from V and 6 bases from J, the gap between germline ends came to 30 bases. Germline assignment: CDR1 SGHVS and CDR2 FQNEAQ. CDR3 DNA sequence: TGTGCCAGCAGGTCTAGCTTACTTATAGAGGGAGTGGGGGGCAATGAGCAGTTCTTC. It yields the protein CASRSSLLIEGVGGNEQFF.

The CDR3 DNA reads TGTGCCAGCAGCCCTGCTCGTGGGACGTACGAGCAGTACTTC. It specifies CASSPARGTYEQYF. The J gene is TRBJ2-5, the V gene TRBV7-2; either TRBD1 or TRBD2 may supply D (5 bases each). The last part of the DNA fits TRBJ2-7 better; the J call may be wrong. Per germline, CDR1 SGHTA and CDR2 FQGNSA. The CDR3 extends over 14 amino acids.

The chain is built from TRBV4-2 and TRBJ2-7, with 9 bases lining up with TRBD2. The CDR3 runs 15 residues. V dropped 6 bases and J dropped 4; count of bases not matched to a gene: 10. Germline CDR1 LGHNA, CDR2 YNFKEQ. The CDR3: CASRAREGDIYEQYF. The CDR3 DNA reads TGTGCCAGCAGGGCGCGGGAGGGCGATATTTACGAGCAGTACTTC.

The chain links TRBV7-2 to TRBJ2-2, with D perhaps TRBD1 (5 bases). Germline V CDR1 and CDR2: SGHTA, FQGNSA. This CDR3 is 15 amino acids long. Trimming pared 7 bases from V and 6 bases from J, leaving 18 bases between. CDR3 in DNA: TGTGCCAGCAAGTCACGGGTTCCAGGGCCCGGGGAGCTGTTTTTT. Protein sequence: CASKSRVPGPGELFF.

The chain recombines TRBV2 with TRBJ2-7; 9 bases agree with TRBD2. Losses at the gene ends were 3 bases for V and 4 bases for J; bases not matched to a gene: 7. The CDR3 runs 15 residues. Germline V gene data show CDR1 as SNHLY and CDR2 as FYNNEI. This chain's CDR3 is CASSEGTSLVYEQYF. The CDR3 nucleotides read TGTGCCAGCAGTGAGGGGACTAGCCTTGTTTACGAGCAGTACTTC.

The CDR3 loop reads CAISESESGRPPRLRTQYF. The CDR3 coding sequence is TGTGCCATCAGTGAGTCGGAGAGCGGGAGGCCTCCTCGATTGAGGACCCAGTACTTC. The chain employs TRBV10-3 and TRBJ2-5, with 9 nucleotides matching TRBD2. J lost 7 bases, V lost 0 bases, and 18 bases had no gene match. Germline CDR1 is ENHRY and CDR2 is SYGVKD. The CDR3 is made up of 19 amino acids.

This clone was seen only a few times. V and J are TRBV15 and TRBJ2-5; possible D gene TRBD2, 6 bases. The germline V and J ends were trimmed by 2 bases and 5 bases, with 15 bases remaining between them. This CDR3 is 15 amino acids long. The germline V gene has CDR1 LNHNV and CDR2 YYDKDF (reference sequence). The CDR3 loop is CATSRRTGEVETQYF. CDR3 DNA: TGTGCCACCAGCAGAAGGACCGGGGAGGTCGAGACCCAGTACTTC.

J is TRBJ2-7 and V is TRBV5-4; D is perhaps TRBD1 (6 bases). The CDR3 extends over 14 amino acids. Germline V gene sequence: CDR1 SGHNT, CDR2 YYREEE (reference sequence). V gave up 4 bases and J gave up 2 bases, with 13 bases separating them. This CDR3 is CASSLGQPAYEQYF. CDR3 bases: TGTGCCAGCAGCCTAGGACAGCCGGCCTACGAGCAGTACTTC.

This chain links TRBV27 with TRBJ2-7; D gene ambiguous. The ends were cut back, 2 bases at V and 3 bases at J, with 5 bases in the middle. The CDR3 spans 12 residues. CDR1 and CDR2 (germline): MNHEY, SMNVEV (reference sequence). CDR3 region: CASSLNFYEQYF. CDR3 bases: TGTGCCAGCAGTTTAAACTTCTACGAGCAGTACTTC.

In its sample, this clone was seen once. This chain uses TRBV4-2 with TRBJ1-2; 7 bases match TRBD1. The V segment lost 0 bases and the J segment 2 bases; nucleotides outside the gene matches: 3. Germline V gene data show CDR1 as LGHNA and CDR2 as YNFKEQ. The length of the CDR3 is 15 residues. The CDR3 here is CASSQDTGQNYGYTF. For the CDR3, the DNA is TGTGCCAGCAGCCAAGATACGGGACAGAACTATGGCTACACCTTC.

This clone was counted once. The chain links TRBV2 to TRBJ2-7; D remains unclear. The CDR3 runs to 12 residues. V lost 3 bases to trimming and J lost 4 bases, with 7 bases between them. Per germline, CDR1 SNHLY and CDR2 FYNNEI. The chain's CDR3 is CASSDPLYEQYF. CDR3 bases: TGTGCCAGCAGTGACCCTTTATACGAGCAGTACTTC.

The genes are TRBV7-2 and TRBJ2-3; D not resolved. The CDR3 extends over 15 amino acids. Per germline, CDR1 SGHTA and CDR2 FQGNSA. V lost 8 bases to trimming and J lost 5 bases, with 20 bases between them. Here the CDR3 reads CASVLVPNQKDTQYF. The DNA of the CDR3 is TGTGCCAGCGTGCTGGTCCCAAACCAAAAAGATACGCAGTATTTT.

The chain links TRBV25-1 to TRBJ1-2; D might be TRBD1 (5 bases). V was trimmed by 5 bases and J by 9 bases, leaving 25 bases between them. This CDR3 is built from 16 residues. Germline CDR1 reads MGHDK; CDR2 reads SYGVNS. This chain's CDR3 is CASSQNRIPPAFRYTF. In DNA form, the CDR3 reads TGTGCCAGCAGTCAAAACAGGATCCCGCCGGCGTTTCGCTACACCTTC.

The chain employs TRBV9 and TRBJ1-5, with D unclear. The germline V and J ends were trimmed by 0 bases and 4 bases, with 8 bases remaining between them. This CDR3 comprises 14 residues. Per the germline V gene, CDR1 is SGDLS and CDR2 is YYNGEE. Written as DNA, the CDR3 is TGTGCCAGCAGCGTAGCGGGGAATAATCAGCCCCAGCATTTT. This sequence encodes CASSVAGNNQPQHF.

The table lists this clone with a few counts. The rearrangement links TRBV18 to TRBJ1-1, with D hard to call. This CDR3 is built from 15 residues. V lost 4 bases, J lost 1 base, and 13 bases lay in between. CDR1 and CDR2 from the germline V gene are KGHSH and LQKENI. This CDR3 reads CASSRPPGPNTEAFF. The DNA for the CDR3 is TGTGCCAGCTCACGCCCCCCCGGCCCGAACACTGAAGCTTTCTTT.

The CDR3 reads CSVGTGGSGNQPQHF. CDR3 bases: TGCAGCGTTGGGACAGGGGGCTCGGGCAATCAGCCCCAGCATTTT. This sequence joins TRBV29-1 and TRBJ1-5, with 11 nucleotides matching TRBD1. J gave up 2 bases and V 4 bases, and 4 bases lay outside the gene matches. Germline-derived CDR1 and CDR2 are SQVTM and ANQGSEA. The CDR3 spans 15 residues. Together with reference TRBV29-1 and TRBJ1-5, the CDR3 gives the full variable domain: SAVISQKPSRDICQRGTSLTIQCQVDSQVTMMFWYRQQPGQSLTLIATANQGSEATYESGFVIDKFPISRPNLTFSTLTVSNMSPEDSSIYLCSVGTGGSGNQPQHFGDGTRLSIL.

The chain employs TRBV28 and TRBJ2-1; D not resolved. CDR3 length: 12 residues. Germline-derived CDR1 and CDR2 are MDHEN and SYDVKM. V was cut by 4 bases and J by 9 bases, with 10 bases left in between. The CDR3 reads CASSSRTAEQFF. As DNA, the CDR3 is TGTGCCAGCAGTTCTCGGACGGCTGAGCAGTTCTTC.

The J gene is TRBJ2-3, the V gene TRBV19; D is perhaps TRBD2 (5 bases). The length of the CDR3 is 14 residues. Germline assignment: CDR1 LNHDA and CDR2 SQIVND (reference sequence). Deletions cut 0 bases from V and 6 bases from J, with 10 bases between. The DNA of the CDR3 is TGTGCCAGTAGTATAGATCGTAGGGAGGATACGCAGTATTTT. It encodes CASSIDRREDTQYF. Using reference TRBV19 and TRBJ2-3 for the parts outside the CDR3, the full variable domain is DGGITQSPKYLFRKEGQNVTLSCEQNLNHDAMYWYRQDPGQGLRLIYYSQIVNDFQKGDIAEGYSVSREKKESFPLTVTSAQKNPTAFYLCASSIDRREDTQYFGPGTRLTVL.

This clone was seen only once. Other nucleotide sequences in the sample specify the same CDR3. This rearrangement joins TRBV5-6 to TRBJ1-2, with 7 bases aligning to TRBD1. The CDR3 has 14 amino acids. The trim removed 0 bases at V and 2 bases at J, leaving 1 base unmatched. Per germline, CDR1 SGHDT and CDR2 YYEEEE. The CDR3 sequence is CASSLGQGNYGYTF. CDR3 nucleotides: TGTGCCAGCAGCTTGGGACAGGGCAACTATGGCTACACCTTC.

The rearrangement joins TRBV7-6 to TRBJ2-5; D unresolved. Per the germline V gene, CDR1 is SGHVS and CDR2 is FNYEAQ. The CDR3 spans 12 residues. The ends were cut back, 4 bases at V and 5 bases at J, with 8 bases in the middle. This CDR3 is CASSSTGETQYF. CDR3 coding DNA: TGTGCCAGCAGCTCCACCGGTGAGACCCAGTACTTC.

The V call is TRBV28, the J call TRBJ2-3; perhaps TRBD1 as D (6 bases). V lost 6 bases to trimming and J lost 2 bases, with 12 bases between them. This CDR3 has 14 residues. Germline CDR1 MDHEN, CDR2 SYDVKM. This CDR3 reads CASSGQQPTDTQYF. CDR3 DNA sequence: TGTGCCAGCAGCGGACAGCAACCCACAGATACGCAGTATTTT.

V usage is TRBV6-6 and J usage is TRBJ2-7, with 12 bases that match TRBD2. The germline gives CDR1 MNHNY, CDR2 SVGAGI (reference sequence). The CDR3 consists of 14 residues. The trim removed 8 bases at V and 6 bases at J, leaving 8 bases unmatched. CDR3 in DNA: TGTGCCAGCCTAGCGGGAGGGACCCTGGGCGAGCAGTACTTC. This encodes CASLAGGTLGEQYF.

This clone was detected once. V is TRBV6-5 and J is TRBJ2-2, with D uncertain. Germline V gene data show CDR1 as MNHEY and CDR2 as SVGAGI. This CDR3 has 13 amino acids. V gave up 7 bases and J gave up 4 bases, with 10 bases separating them. CDR3 sequence (DNA): TGTGCCAGCACTCGGACGGGCACCGGGGAGCTGTTTTTT. Protein: CASTRTGTGELFF.